The clone carrying this TCR beta chain was detected many times. Its antigen is not known. This sample is part of a study of T cell repertoires in cytomegalovirus infection. About the study: Carrying CMV and the relevant HLA type showed in public TCR beta signatures.

Study outcomes and limitations: Carriers of CMV plus the relevant HLA were identified by cumulative public TCR beta family frequency. There were HLA-C-restricted CMV-specific TCR beta clonotypes dominating the ex vivo response.

V lost 4 bases to trimming and J lost 2 bases, with 8 bases between them. Looked up from germline, CDR1 is ENHRY and CDR2 is SYGVKD. The CDR3 sequence is 13 residues long. TCRdb reprocessed the reads via MiXCR and lists one record per CDR3 protein. The sample carries roughly 140,000 distinct CDR3 sequences, around 22% recorded once. The receptor was isolated from a human donor in good health (CMV status not recorded). Some clones in this sample may be carry-over from other donors' samples. Material for sequencing was PBMCs. V is TRBV10-3 and J is TRBJ1-2; D is uncertain. The CDR3 loop is CAISGEENYGYTF. The CDR3 nucleotides are TGTGCCATCAGTGGGGAGGAGAACTATGGCTACACCTTC.